The clone carrying this T cell receptor (beta chain) was counted at least ten times. The CDR3 has 13 residues. Germline V gives CDR1 MNHEY, CDR2 SMNVEV (reference sequence). The ends were cut back, 8 bases at V and 5 bases at J, with 15 bases in the middle. This entry belongs to a study of Graves' ophthalmopathy and Graves' hyperthyroidism. The diagnosis combined clinical symptoms, thyroxine, TRAb, thyroid ultrasound and orbital computed tomography scans. The sequenced template was RNA, covering the TCR beta CDR3 region. An opening RT-PCR round employed HTBI primers and preceded a second-round multiplex PCR. TCRdb reprocessed the multiplex PCR reads via MiXCR and lists one record per CDR3 protein. The table has almost 400,000 distinct CDR3 sequences, around 20% seen once; the top ten hold roughly 1.6%.

This chain joins TRBV27 and TRBJ1-2; a possible D gene is TRBD1 (5 bases). The receptor was derived from a young woman with Graves' ophthalmopathy. The sequenced sample consisted of peripheral blood. The CDR3, as DNA: TGTGCCAGCTGCGGCGGGGGTGGTTATGGCTACACCTTC. This encodes CASCGGGGYGYTF.